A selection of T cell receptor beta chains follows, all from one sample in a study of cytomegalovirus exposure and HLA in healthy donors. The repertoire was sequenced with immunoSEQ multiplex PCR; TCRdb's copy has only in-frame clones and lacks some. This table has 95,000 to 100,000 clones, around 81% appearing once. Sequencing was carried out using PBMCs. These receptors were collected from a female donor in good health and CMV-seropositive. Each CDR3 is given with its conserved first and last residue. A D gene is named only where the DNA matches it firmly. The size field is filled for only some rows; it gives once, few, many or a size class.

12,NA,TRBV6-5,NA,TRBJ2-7,CASSYAGYEQYF,TGTGCCAGCAGTTACGCAGGGTACGAGCAGTACTTC
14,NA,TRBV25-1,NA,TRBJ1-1,CASSGRGSYTEAFF,TGTGCCAGCAGTGGCAGGGGAAGTTACACTGAAGCTTTCTTT
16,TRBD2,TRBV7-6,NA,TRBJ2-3,CASSFKLAGESDTQYF,TGTGCCAGCAGCTTTAAACTAGCGGGAGAGTCAGATACGCAGTATTTT
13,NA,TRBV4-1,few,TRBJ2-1,CASSQAGYSEQFF,TGCGCCAGCAGCCAAGCTGGGTACAGTGAGCAGTTCTTC
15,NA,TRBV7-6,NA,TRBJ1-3,CASSSTAVSGNTIYF,TGTGCCAGCAGCTCAACAGCAGTCTCTGGAAACACCATATATTTT
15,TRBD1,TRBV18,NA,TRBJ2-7,CASSLDRGKSYEQYF,TGTGCCAGCTCACTAGACAGGGGTAAAAGCTACGAGCAGTACTTC
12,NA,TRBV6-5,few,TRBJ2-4,CASSPDQRVQYF,TGTGCCAGCAGTCCGGATCAGCGGGTTCAGTACTTC
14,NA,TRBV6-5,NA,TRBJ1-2,CASSLQQGGSGYTF,TGTGCCAGCAGTTTACAGCAGGGAGGTAGTGGCTACACCTTC
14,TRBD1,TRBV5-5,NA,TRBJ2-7,CASSSWTGEDGQYF,TGTGCCAGCAGCTCCTGGACAGGCGAGGATGGGCAGTACTTC
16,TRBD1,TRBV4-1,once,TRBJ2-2,CASSQQGQGTTGELFF,TGCGCCAGCAGCCAACAGGGACAGGGTACGACCGGGGAGCTGTTTTTT
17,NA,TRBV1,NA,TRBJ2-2,CTSSQVRLAGRTGELFF,TGCACCAGCAGCCAAGTGCGCCTAGCGGGCCGAACCGGGGAGCTGTTTTTT
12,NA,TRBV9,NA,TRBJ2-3,CASSRLSDTQYF,TGTGCCAGCAGCCGTCTGTCAGATACGCAGTATTTT
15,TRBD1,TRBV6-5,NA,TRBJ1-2,CASSYGTGVAYGYTF,TGTGCCAGCAGTTACGGGACAGGAGTAGCCTATGGCTACACCTTC
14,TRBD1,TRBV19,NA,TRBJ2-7,CASIPGQGSYEQYF,TGTGCCAGTATACCAGGACAGGGATCCTACGAGCAGTACTTC
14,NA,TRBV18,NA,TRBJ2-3,CASSPNRGTDTQYF,TGTGCCAGCTCACCAAACAGAGGCACAGATACGCAGTATTTT
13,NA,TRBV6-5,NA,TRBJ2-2,CASSYSVAGELFF,TGTGCCAGCAGTTATTCAGTTGCCGGGGAGCTGTTTTTT
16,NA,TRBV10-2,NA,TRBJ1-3,CASSESSATAGNTIYF,TGCGCCAGCAGTGAGTCGAGTGCGACAGCTGGAAACACCATATATTTT
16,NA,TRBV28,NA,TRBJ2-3,CASSQTGLYHGDTQYF,TGTGCCAGCAGTCAAACGGGACTCTACCATGGGGATACGCAGTATTTT
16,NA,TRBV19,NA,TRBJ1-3,CASSNRGLSSGNTIYF,TGTGCCAGTAGTAATCGAGGGCTTAGCTCTGGAAACACCATATATTTT
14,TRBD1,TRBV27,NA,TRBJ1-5,CASSSDRVNQPQHF,TGTGCCAGCAGTTCCGACAGGGTCAATCAGCCCCAGCATTTT
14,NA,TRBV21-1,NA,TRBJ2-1,CASIPGLAYNEQFF,TGTGCCAGCATTCCGGGACTAGCTTACAATGAGCAGTTCTTC
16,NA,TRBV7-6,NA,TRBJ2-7,CASSLAFQGSAYEQYF,TGTGCCAGCAGCTTAGCCTTTCAGGGCTCCGCCTACGAGCAGTACTTC
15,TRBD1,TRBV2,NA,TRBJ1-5,CASSTGGWSNQPQHF,TGTGCCAGCAGCACAGGGGGCTGGAGCAATCAGCCCCAGCATTTT
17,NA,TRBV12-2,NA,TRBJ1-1,CASRLVGQGKEDTEAFF,TGTGCAAGTCGCTTAGTGGGACAGGGGAAGGAGGACACTGAAGCTTTCTTT
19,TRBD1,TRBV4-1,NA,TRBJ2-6,CASSQRTGAQISGANVLTF,TGCGCCAGCAGCCAAAGGACAGGGGCCCAAATCTCTGGGGCCAACGTCCTGACTTTC
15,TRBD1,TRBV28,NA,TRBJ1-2,CASSSQGGPGYGYTF,TGTGCCAGCAGTTCACAGGGGGGGCCCGGCTATGGCTACACCTTC
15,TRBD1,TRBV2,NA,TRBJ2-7,CASSELRTGYYEQYF,TGTGCCAGCAGTGAATTGAGGACAGGGTATTACGAGCAGTACTTC
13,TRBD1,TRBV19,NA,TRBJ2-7,CASSNQGAYEQYF,TGTGCCAGTAGTAACCAGGGGGCCTACGAGCAGTACTTC
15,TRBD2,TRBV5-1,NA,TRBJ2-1,CASSHIAGGRDEQFF,TGCGCCAGCAGCCATATAGCGGGGGGGCGTGATGAGCAGTTCTTC
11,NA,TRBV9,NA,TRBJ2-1,CASSDLAEQFF,TGTGCCAGCAGCGACTTAGCGGAGCAGTTCTTC
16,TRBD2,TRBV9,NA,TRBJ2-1,CASSVGGAGVENEQFF,TGTGCCAGCAGCGTAGGGGGAGCGGGAGTAGAGAATGAGCAGTTCTTC
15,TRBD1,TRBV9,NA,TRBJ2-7,CASSVDRDRGNEQYF,TGTGCCAGCAGCGTGGACCGGGACAGGGGGAACGAGCAGTACTTC
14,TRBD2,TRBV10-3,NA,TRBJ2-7,CAIRGLAGVKEQYF,TGTGCCATCAGGGGACTAGCGGGAGTAAAAGAGCAGTACTTC
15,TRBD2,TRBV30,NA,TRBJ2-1,CAWSAGTSGSYEQFF,TGTGCCTGGAGTGCTGGGACTAGCGGGAGCTATGAGCAGTTCTTC
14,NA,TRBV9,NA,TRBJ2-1,CASSVETSYNEQFF,TGTGCCAGCAGCGTAGAGACTAGTTACAATGAGCAGTTCTTC
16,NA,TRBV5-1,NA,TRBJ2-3,CASSFSVQGGTDTQYF,TGCGCCAGCAGCTTTAGTGTTCAGGGTGGCACAGATACGCAGTATTTT
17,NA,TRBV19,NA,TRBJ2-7,CASSIAKGGGASYEQYF,TGTGCCAGTAGTATCGCTAAGGGTGGCGGGGCCAGCTACGAGCAGTACTTC
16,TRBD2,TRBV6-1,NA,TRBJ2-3,CASSEEAGGGWDTQYF,TGTGCCAGCAGTGAAGAGGCGGGGGGGGGTTGGGATACGCAGTATTTT
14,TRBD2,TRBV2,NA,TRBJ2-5,CASSTTSGRETQYF,TGTGCCAGCAGTACAACTAGCGGGAGAGAGACCCAGTACTTC
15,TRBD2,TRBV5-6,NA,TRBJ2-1,CASSFAGGEYNEQFF,TGTGCCAGCAGCTTCGCCGGGGGGGAGTACAATGAGCAGTTCTTC
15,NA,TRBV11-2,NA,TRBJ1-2,CASSLGSRGSYGYTF,TGTGCCAGCAGCTTAGGAAGCAGGGGATCCTATGGCTACACCTTC
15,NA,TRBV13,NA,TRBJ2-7,CASSFLGALSYEQYF,TGTGCCAGCAGCTTTCTGGGGGCACTCTCCTACGAGCAGTACTTC
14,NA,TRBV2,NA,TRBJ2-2,CASSWSANTGELFF,TGTGCCAGCAGTTGGTCAGCGAACACCGGGGAGCTGTTTTTT
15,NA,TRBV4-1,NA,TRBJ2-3,CASSLGTQDEDTQYF,TGCGCCAGCAGCCTCGGGACTCAAGATGAAGATACGCAGTATTTT
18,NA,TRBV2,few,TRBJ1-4,CASSLGRQGSPTNEKLFF,TGTGCCAGCAGTTTGGGGCGCCAGGGGTCCCCAACTAATGAAAAACTGTTTTTT
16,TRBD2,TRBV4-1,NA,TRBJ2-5,CASSQGTSGVQETQYF,TGCGCCAGCAGCCAAGGGACTAGCGGAGTCCAAGAGACCCAGTACTTC
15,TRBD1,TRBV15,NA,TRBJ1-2,CATSRQTGFSYGYTF,TGTGCCACCAGCAGACAGACAGGGTTCAGCTATGGCTACACCTTC
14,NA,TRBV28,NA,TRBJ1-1,CASISGGARTEAFF,TGTGCCAGCATCTCGGGGGGGGCGAGGACTGAAGCTTTCTTT
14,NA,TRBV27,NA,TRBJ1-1,CASSFRTMNTEAFF,TGTGCCAGCAGTTTCAGAACTATGAACACTGAAGCTTTCTTT
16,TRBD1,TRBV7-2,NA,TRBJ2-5,CASSRGTGVGAETQYF,TGTGCCAGCAGCCGAGGGACAGGGGTTGGCGCTGAGACCCAGTACTTC
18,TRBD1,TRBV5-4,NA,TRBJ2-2,CASSTTSLGQGNTGELFF,TGTGCCAGCAGCACTACTTCCCTGGGACAGGGGAACACCGGGGAGCTGTTTTTT
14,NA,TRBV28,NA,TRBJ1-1,CASSRRGGLTEAFF,TGTGCCAGCAGCCGCCGGGGGGGCCTTACTGAAGCTTTCTTT
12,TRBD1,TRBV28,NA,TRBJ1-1,CASSLLTGRAFF,TGTGCCAGCAGCCTTTTGACAGGGCGGGCTTTCTTT
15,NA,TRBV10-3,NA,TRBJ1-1,CAISEAGFANTEAFF,TGTGCCATCAGTGAAGCGGGGTTTGCGAACACTGAAGCTTTCTTT
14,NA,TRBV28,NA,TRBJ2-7,CASSYSRVIYEQYF,TGTGCCAGCAGTTACTCCCGGGTCATCTACGAGCAGTACTTC